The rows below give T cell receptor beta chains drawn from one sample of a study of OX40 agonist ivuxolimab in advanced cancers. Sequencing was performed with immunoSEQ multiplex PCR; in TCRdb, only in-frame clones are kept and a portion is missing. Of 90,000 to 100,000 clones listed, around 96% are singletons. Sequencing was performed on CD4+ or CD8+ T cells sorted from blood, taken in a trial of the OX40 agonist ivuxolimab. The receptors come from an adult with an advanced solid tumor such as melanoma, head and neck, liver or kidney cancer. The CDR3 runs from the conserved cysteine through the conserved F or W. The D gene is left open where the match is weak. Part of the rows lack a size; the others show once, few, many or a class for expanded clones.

DNA: TGTGCCAGCAGCTCGACCAAGACAGGGGGCGGGTACGAGCAGTACTTC
CDR3: CASSSTKTGGGYEQYF
D: TRBD1
size: -
V: TRBV5-4
J: TRBJ2-7

DNA: TGTGCCAGCAGCTTTGAGGGGGGAAACATTCAGTACTTC
CDR3: CASSFEGGNIQYF
D: -
size: once
V: TRBV7-3
J: TRBJ2-4

DNA: TGCGCCAGCAGCCACGGAAACCTCGGGACAGTGAATGAAAAACTGTTTTTT
CDR3: CASSHGNLGTVNEKLFF
D: TRBD1
size: -
V: TRBV4-3
J: TRBJ1-4

DNA: TGTGCCAGCAGCCCTCGGGGAGCGGGTTACTCCTACAATGAGCAGTTCTTC
CDR3: CASSPRGAGYSYNEQFF
D: -
size: -
V: TRBV7-9
J: TRBJ2-1

DNA: TGTGCCAGCAGCTCTGGAGGGGTCACCGGGGAGCTGTTTTTT
CDR3: CASSSGGVTGELFF
D: -
size: -
V: TRBV7-6
J: TRBJ2-2

DNA: TGCGCCAGCAGCCAAGATGACAGGGGGCGCACGAATGAGCAGTTCTTC
CDR3: CASSQDDRGRTNEQFF
D: TRBD1
size: -
V: TRBV4-3
J: TRBJ2-1

DNA: TGTGCCAGCAGCGTAGGATCAGGGGAGGACACCATATATTTT
CDR3: CASSVGSGEDTIYF
D: -
size: -
V: TRBV9
J: TRBJ1-3

DNA: TGTGCCAGCAGTTCCCCGGACAATCTCGGTGGCTACACCTTC
CDR3: CASSSPDNLGGYTF
D: -
size: -
V: TRBV28
J: TRBJ1-2

DNA: TGTGCCAGCAGCCCCACAGGGGGTGAGCAGTACTTC
CDR3: CASSPTGGEQYF
D: TRBD1
size: -
V: TRBV7-3
J: TRBJ2-7

DNA: TGTGCCAGCCGTCGTGGGGAGCGGGTAGGCGCTGAAGCTTTCTTT
CDR3: CASRRGERVGAEAFF
D: -
size: -
V: TRBV7-9
J: TRBJ1-1

DNA: TGTGCCAGCAGCCAAGGGTGGTCAGGGCGGGTTTTCTACGAGCAGTACTTC
CDR3: CASSQGWSGRVFYEQYF
D: -
size: -
V: TRBV21-1
J: TRBJ2-7

DNA: TGTGCCAGCAGTTTACGCTCTGGGGCCAACGTCCTGACTTTC
CDR3: CASSLRSGANVLTF
D: -
size: -
V: TRBV27
J: TRBJ2-6

DNA: TGTGCCAGCAGCCAGACAGGGAACACTGAAGCTTTCTTT
CDR3: CASSQTGNTEAFF
D: -
size: -
V: TRBV6-1
J: TRBJ1-1

DNA: TGTGCCAGTAGTACGGGATGGGGTACTTATTCACCCCTCCACTTT
CDR3: CASSTGWGTYSPLHF
D: -
size: few
V: TRBV19
J: TRBJ1-6

DNA: TGTGCCAGCAGCTCCCGGACAGAGTCCTACGAGCAGTACTTC
CDR3: CASSSRTESYEQYF
D: -
size: -
V: TRBV7-6
J: TRBJ2-7

DNA: TGCGCCAGCAGCTTGGCAGGCGGGGACCTCCAAGAGACCCAGTACTTC
CDR3: CASSLAGGDLQETQYF
D: -
size: -
V: TRBV5-1
J: TRBJ2-5

DNA: TGCGCCAGCAGCTCCTCTAGCGGTGCCTACGAGCAGTACTTC
CDR3: CASSSSSGAYEQYF
D: TRBD2
size: -
V: TRBV5-1
J: TRBJ2-7